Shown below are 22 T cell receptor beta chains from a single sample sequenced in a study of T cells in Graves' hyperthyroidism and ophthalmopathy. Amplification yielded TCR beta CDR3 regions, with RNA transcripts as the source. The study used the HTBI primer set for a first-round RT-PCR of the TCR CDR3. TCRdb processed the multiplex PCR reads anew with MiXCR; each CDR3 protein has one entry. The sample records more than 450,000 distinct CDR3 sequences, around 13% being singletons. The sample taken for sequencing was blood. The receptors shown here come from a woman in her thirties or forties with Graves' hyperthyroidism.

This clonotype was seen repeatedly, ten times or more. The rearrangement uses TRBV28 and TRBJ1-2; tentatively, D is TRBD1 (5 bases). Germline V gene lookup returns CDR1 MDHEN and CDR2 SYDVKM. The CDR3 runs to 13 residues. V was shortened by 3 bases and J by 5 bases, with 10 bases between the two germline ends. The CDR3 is CASSLAGKYGYTF. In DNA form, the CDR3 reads TGTGCCAGCAGTTTGGCAGGGAAATATGGCTACACCTTC.

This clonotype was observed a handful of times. The DNA of the CDR3 is TGCAGCGTTTCCATTACAGGGGGTGAGCAGTTCTTC. It specifies CSVSITGGEQFF. The chain combines TRBV29-1 with TRBJ2-1, with 8 bases matching TRBD1. In germline, CDR1 is SQVTM, CDR2 ANQGSEA. The CDR3 extends over 12 amino acids. With 5 bases clipped from V and 9 bases from J, the junction kept 6 bases outside the gene matches.

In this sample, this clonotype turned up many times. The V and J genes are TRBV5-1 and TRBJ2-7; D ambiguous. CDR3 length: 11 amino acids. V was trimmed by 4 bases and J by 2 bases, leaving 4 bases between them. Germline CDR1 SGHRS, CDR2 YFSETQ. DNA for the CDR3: TGCGCCAGCAGCACCCCCTACGAGCAGTACTTC. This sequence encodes CASSTPYEQYF.

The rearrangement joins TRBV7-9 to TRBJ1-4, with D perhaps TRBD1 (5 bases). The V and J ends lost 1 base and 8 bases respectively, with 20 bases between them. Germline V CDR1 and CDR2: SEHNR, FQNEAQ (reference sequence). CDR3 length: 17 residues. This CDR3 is CASSLGPPRQLMEKLFF. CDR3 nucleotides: TGTGCCAGCAGCTTAGGTCCTCCCAGACAGTTGATGGAAAAACTGTTTTTT. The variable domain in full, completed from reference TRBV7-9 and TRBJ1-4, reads DTGVSQNPRHKITKRGQNVTFRCDPISEHNRLYWYRQTLGQGPEFLTYFQNEAQLEKSRLLSDRFSAERPKGSFSTLEIQRTEQGDSAMYLCASSLGPPRQLMEKLFFGSGTQLSVL.

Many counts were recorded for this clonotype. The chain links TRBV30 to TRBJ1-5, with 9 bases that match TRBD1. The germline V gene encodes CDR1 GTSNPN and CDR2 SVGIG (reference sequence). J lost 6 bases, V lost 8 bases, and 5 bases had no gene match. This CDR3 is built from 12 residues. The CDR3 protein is CAVQGAGQPQHF. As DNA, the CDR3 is TGTGCCGTACAGGGGGCAGGTCAGCCCCAGCATTTT.

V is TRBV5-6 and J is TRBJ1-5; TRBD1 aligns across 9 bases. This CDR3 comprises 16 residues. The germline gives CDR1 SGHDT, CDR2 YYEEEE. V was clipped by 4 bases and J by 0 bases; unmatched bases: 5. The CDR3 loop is CASSPDRGNSNQPQHF. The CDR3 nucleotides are TGTGCCAGCAGCCCGGACAGGGGAAATAGCAATCAGCCCCAGCATTTT.

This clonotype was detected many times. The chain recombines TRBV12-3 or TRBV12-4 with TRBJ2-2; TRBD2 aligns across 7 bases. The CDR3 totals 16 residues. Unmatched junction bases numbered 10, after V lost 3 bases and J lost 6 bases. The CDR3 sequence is CASSFFITSESGELFF. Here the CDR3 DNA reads TGTGCCAGCAGTTTCTTTATAACTAGCGAGTCCGGGGAGCTGTTTTTT.

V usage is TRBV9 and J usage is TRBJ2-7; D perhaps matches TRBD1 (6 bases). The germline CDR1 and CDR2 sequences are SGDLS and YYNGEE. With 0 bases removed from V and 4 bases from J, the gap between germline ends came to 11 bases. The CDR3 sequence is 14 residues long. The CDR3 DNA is TGTGCCAGCAGCGTAGCTCCAGGGGCGTACGAGCAGTACTTC. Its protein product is CASSVAPGAYEQYF.

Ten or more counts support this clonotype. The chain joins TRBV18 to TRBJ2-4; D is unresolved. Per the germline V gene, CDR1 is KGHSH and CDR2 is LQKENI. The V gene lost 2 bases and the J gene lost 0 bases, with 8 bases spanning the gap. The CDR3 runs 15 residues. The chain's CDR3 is CASSPNPGAKNIQYF. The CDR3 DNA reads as TGTGCCAGCTCACCAAACCCGGGAGCCAAAAACATTCAGTACTTC.

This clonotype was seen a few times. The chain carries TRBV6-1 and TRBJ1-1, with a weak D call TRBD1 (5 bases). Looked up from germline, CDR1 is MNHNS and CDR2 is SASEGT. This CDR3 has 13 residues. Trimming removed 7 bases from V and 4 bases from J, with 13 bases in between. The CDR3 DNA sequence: TGTGCCAGCAAGGAGGGGTCGAGCACTGAAGCTTTCTTT. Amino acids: CASKEGSSTEAFF.

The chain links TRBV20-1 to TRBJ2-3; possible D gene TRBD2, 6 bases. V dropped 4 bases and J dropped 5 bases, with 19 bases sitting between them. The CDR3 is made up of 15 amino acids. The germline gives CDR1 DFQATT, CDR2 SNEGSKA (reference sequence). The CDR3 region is CSATTRLGELDTQYF. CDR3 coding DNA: TGCAGTGCTACCACACGACTAGGCGAATTAGATACGCAGTATTTT.

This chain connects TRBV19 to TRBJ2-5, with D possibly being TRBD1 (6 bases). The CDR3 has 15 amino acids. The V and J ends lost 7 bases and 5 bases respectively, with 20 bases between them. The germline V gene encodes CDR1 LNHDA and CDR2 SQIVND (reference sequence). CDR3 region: CASNPKDGTSETQYF. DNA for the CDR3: TGTGCCAGTAATCCTAAGGACGGGACATCTGAGACCCAGTACTTC.

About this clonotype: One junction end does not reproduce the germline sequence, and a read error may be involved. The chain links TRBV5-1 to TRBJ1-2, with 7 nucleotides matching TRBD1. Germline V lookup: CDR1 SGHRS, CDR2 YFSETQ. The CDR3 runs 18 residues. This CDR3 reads CASSLALTGSGARRGYTF. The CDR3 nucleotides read TGTGCCAGCAGCTTGGCGTTGACAGGGAGTGGAGCCCGGAGGGGCTACACCTTC.

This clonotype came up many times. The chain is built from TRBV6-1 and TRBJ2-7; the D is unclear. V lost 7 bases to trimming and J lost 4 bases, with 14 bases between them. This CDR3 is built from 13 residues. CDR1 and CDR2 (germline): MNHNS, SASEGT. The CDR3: CASTSGFLYEQYF. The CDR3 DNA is TGTGCCAGCACCTCCGGGTTCTTATACGAGCAGTACTTC.

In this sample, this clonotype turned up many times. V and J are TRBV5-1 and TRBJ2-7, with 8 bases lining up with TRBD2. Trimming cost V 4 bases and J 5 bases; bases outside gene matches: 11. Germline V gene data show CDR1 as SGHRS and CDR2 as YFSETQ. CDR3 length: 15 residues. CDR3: CASSPSGAGVHEQYF. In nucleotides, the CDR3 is TGCGCCAGCAGCCCCTCGGGAGCGGGAGTCCACGAGCAGTACTTC.

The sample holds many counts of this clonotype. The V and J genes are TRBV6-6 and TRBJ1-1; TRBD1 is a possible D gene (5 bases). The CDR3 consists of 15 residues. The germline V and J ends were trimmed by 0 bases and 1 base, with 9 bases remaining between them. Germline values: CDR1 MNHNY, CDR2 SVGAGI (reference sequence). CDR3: CASSYSRGWNTEAFF. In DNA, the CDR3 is TGTGCCAGCAGTTACTCAAGGGGATGGAACACTGAAGCTTTCTTT.

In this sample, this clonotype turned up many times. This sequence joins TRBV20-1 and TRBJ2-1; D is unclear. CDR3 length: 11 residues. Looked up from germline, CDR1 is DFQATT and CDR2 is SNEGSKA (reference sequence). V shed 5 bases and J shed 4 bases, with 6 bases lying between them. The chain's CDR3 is CSAVRYNEQFF. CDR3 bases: TGCAGTGCTGTTCGATACAATGAGCAGTTCTTC.

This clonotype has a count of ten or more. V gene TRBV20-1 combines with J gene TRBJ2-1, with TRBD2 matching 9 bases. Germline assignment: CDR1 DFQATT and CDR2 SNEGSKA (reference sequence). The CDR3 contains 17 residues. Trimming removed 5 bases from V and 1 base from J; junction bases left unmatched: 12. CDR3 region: CSAGGRAGGLSYNEQFF. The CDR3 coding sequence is TGCAGTGCTGGGGGCAGGGCGGGAGGGCTGTCCTACAATGAGCAGTTCTTC.

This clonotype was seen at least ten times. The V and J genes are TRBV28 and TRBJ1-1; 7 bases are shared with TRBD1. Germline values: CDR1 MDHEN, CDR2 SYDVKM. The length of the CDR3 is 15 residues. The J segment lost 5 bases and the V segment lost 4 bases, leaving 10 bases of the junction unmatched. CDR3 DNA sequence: TGTGCCAGCAGTTCCGGACAGGTTCTCGGGACTGAAGCTTTCTTT. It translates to CASSSGQVLGTEAFF. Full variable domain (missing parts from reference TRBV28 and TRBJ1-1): DVKVTQSSRYLVKRTGEKVFLECVQDMDHENMFWYRQDPGLGLRLIYFSYDVKMKEKGDIPEGYSVSREKKERFSLILESASTNQTSMYLCASSSGQVLGTEAFFGQGTRLTVV.

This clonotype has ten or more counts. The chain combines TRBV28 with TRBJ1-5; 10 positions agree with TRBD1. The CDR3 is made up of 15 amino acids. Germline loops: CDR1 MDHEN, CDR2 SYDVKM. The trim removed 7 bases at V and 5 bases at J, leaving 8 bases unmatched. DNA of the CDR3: TGTGCCAGCACTGCCTCCGGGACAGGGGATCAGCCCCAGCATTTT. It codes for CASTASGTGDQPQHF. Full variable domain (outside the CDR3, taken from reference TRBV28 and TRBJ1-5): DVKVTQSSRYLVKRTGEKVFLECVQDMDHENMFWYRQDPGLGLRLIYFSYDVKMKEKGDIPEGYSVSREKKERFSLILESASTNQTSMYLCASTASGTGDQPQHFGDGTRLSIL.

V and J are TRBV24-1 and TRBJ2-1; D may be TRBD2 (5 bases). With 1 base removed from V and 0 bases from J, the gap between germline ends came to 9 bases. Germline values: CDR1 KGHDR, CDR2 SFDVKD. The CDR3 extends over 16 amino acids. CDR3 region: CATSDFTADSYNEQFF. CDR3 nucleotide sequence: TGTGCCACCAGTGATTTCACAGCGGACTCCTACAATGAGCAGTTCTTC.

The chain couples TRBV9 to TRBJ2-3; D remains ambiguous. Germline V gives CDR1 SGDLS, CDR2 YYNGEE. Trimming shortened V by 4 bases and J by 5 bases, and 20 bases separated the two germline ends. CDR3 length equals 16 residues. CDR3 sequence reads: CASSQPRDSVIDTQYF. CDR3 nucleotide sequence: TGTGCCAGCAGCCAGCCGAGAGACTCCGTAATAGATACGCAGTATTTT.